The 19 T cell receptor beta chains below were found in one sample sequenced in a study of cytomegalovirus exposure and HLA in healthy donors. Vbeta (60) and Jbeta (13) primers were used in the PCR. Data came from immunoSEQ multiplex PCR; TCRdb stores just in-frame clones and leaves some out. Of about 60,000 clones listed, roughly 71% were seen once; the top ten hold 30% to 35%. Sequences were obtained from PBMCs. Receptor source: a man aged 35-49 years in good health and CMV-seropositive.

This chain links TRBV18 with TRBJ1-2, with 7 bases identical to TRBD1. Germline CDR1 KGHSH, CDR2 LQKENI. The V gene end was trimmed by 2 bases and the J gene end by 6 bases; junction bases not matched to a gene: 6. This CDR3 has 14 residues. CDR3 sequence reads: CASSPGRGENGYTF. The CDR3 nucleotides are TGTGCCAGCTCACCAGGCAGGGGGGAGAATGGCTACACCTTC.

The chain carries TRBV5-1 and TRBJ1-4; D possibly corresponds to TRBD1 (6 bases). V was trimmed by 1 base and J by 5 bases, leaving 18 bases between them. The CDR3 loop spans 17 amino acids. Germline CDR1 and CDR2: SGHRS and YFSETQ. CDR3 in DNA: TGCGCCAGCAGCTTGAACTACCTTCAGGGGAGAAATGAAAAACTGTTTTTT. This encodes CASSLNYLQGRNEKLFF.

The chain links TRBV6-5 to TRBJ2-7; a possible D gene is TRBD2 (6 bases). V shed 6 bases and J shed 2 bases, with 14 bases lying between them. Germline CDR1 reads MNHEY; CDR2 reads SVGAGI. CDR3 length equals 14 residues. The CDR3 reads CASRESSGAYEQYF. CDR3 nucleotide sequence: TGTGCCAGCAGGGAGTCGTCGGGGGCCTACGAGCAGTACTTC.

The chain is built from TRBV7-8 and TRBJ2-5, with D possibly TRBD2 on 6 matching bases. This CDR3 is 18 amino acids long. Germline values: CDR1 SGHVS, CDR2 FQNEAQ. V was pared by 4 bases and J by 3 bases, with 24 bases between. Written as DNA, the CDR3 is TGTGCCAGCAGCTCCAAGAGGGCGGGGCTAGAAAAAGAAGAGACCCAGTACTTC. Its protein is CASSSKRAGLEKEETQYF.

V and J are TRBV9 and TRBJ1-1; D gene ambiguous. The germline gives CDR1 SGDLS, CDR2 YYNGEE. The CDR3 has 14 amino acids. V gave up 4 bases and J gave up 0 bases, with 10 bases separating them. This CDR3 is CASSPRRVNTEAFF. CDR3 sequence (DNA): TGTGCCAGCAGCCCCCGACGGGTGAACACTGAAGCTTTCTTT.

J is TRBJ2-1 and V is TRBV10-1, with 8 bases identical to TRBD2. With 0 bases clipped from V and 5 bases from J, the junction kept 6 bases outside the gene matches. CDR3 length equals 16 residues. The germline CDR1 and CDR2 sequences are WNHNN and SYGVQD (reference sequence). CDR3 sequence: CASSESERGTHNEQFF. CDR3 DNA: TGCGCCAGCAGTGAGTCGGAGCGGGGGACCCACAATGAGCAGTTCTTC.

This chain links TRBV9 with TRBJ2-1; 7 nucleotides align to TRBD1. V lost 7 bases, J lost 1 base, and 14 bases stayed unmatched. The V gene's germline CDR1 is SGDLS and CDR2 YYNGEE. The CDR3 consists of 17 residues. This CDR3 is CASGIPRQGSSYNEQFF. In DNA form, the CDR3 reads TGTGCCAGCGGGATTCCTAGACAGGGCAGTTCCTACAATGAGCAGTTCTTC.

The gene calls are TRBV6-1 and TRBJ1-5; TRBD1 matches 8 bases. The germline V gene encodes CDR1 MNHNS and CDR2 SASEGT. The CDR3 is made up of 13 amino acids. The V gene end was trimmed by 8 bases and the J gene end by 2 bases; junction bases not matched to a gene: 2. DNA of the CDR3: TGTGCCAGCCTGACAGGGGGCAATCAGCCCCAGCATTTT. It translates to CASLTGGNQPQHF.

The chain links TRBV4-3 to TRBJ1-4; the match to TRBD1 covers 10 bases. Per germline, CDR1 LGHNA and CDR2 YSLEER. The trim removed 4 bases at V and 6 bases at J, leaving 5 bases unmatched. This CDR3 has 15 residues. CDR3 sequence reads: CASSPPGQGHEKLFF. The DNA for the CDR3 is TGCGCCAGCAGCCCCCCGGGACAGGGGCATGAAAAACTGTTTTTT.

This clone was counted between two and nine times. The V and J genes are TRBV4-2 and TRBJ2-3; 8 bases are a match to TRBD2. Germline V CDR1 and CDR2: LGHNA, YNFKEQ. The CDR3 covers 20 residues. V dropped 0 bases and J dropped 0; count of bases not matched to a gene: 14. CDR3 DNA: TGTGCCAGCAGCCAAGAGGAATCGGGGGGGCCATTTAGCAGCACAGATACGCAGTATTTT. This sequence encodes CASSQEESGGPFSSTDTQYF.

The genes are TRBV6-5 and TRBJ2-5, with D tentatively TRBD1 (6 bases). The V end was cut by 6 bases, the J end by 3 bases, with 11 bases between. Germline V CDR1 and CDR2: MNHEY, SVGAGI. The CDR3 totals 13 residues. Written as DNA, the CDR3 is TGTGCCAGCAGAAAACAGGGTAAAGAGACCCAGTACTTC. It specifies CASRKQGKETQYF.

This rearrangement joins TRBV25-1 to TRBJ1-5, with 9 bases aligning to TRBD1. The CDR3 runs 16 residues. V lost 7 bases to trimming and J lost 2 bases; unmatched junction nucleotides: 9. Germline CDR1 and CDR2: MGHDK and SYGVNS. Here the CDR3 reads CASTREGQGGNQPQHF. CDR3 nucleotide sequence: TGTGCCAGCACCCGCGAGGGACAGGGTGGCAATCAGCCCCAGCATTTT.

This chain uses TRBV5-1 with TRBJ1-2; the match to TRBD1 covers 11 bases. Trimming removed 3 bases from V and 5 bases from J; junction bases left unmatched: 3. The CDR3 contains 14 residues. Germline lookup yields CDR1 SGHRS and CDR2 YFSETQ. The CDR3 nucleotides read TGCGCCAGCAGCTCTGGACAGGGGGCATATGGCTACACCTTC. It translates to CASSSGQGAYGYTF.

This clone was observed a few times. The gene calls are TRBV7-9 and TRBJ1-3, with 8 bases identical to TRBD1. Per the germline V gene, CDR1 is SEHNR and CDR2 is FQNEAQ (reference sequence). J gave up 0 bases and V 4 bases, and 2 bases lay outside the gene matches. The CDR3 has 15 residues. CDR3 amino acids: CASSSGQGSGNTIYF. The CDR3 DNA is TGTGCCAGCAGCTCCGGACAGGGCTCTGGAAACACCATATATTTT.

CDR3 nucleotides: TGTGCCAGCAAGCTCCCGGTTGGCGAGCAGTACTTC. It yields the protein CASKLPVGEQYF. The V call is TRBV6-1, the J call TRBJ2-7, with no clear D. Germline V CDR1 and CDR2: MNHNS, SASEGT. The CDR3 runs to 12 residues. V lost 7 bases to trimming and J lost 6 bases, with 13 bases between them.

This clone was detected only a few times. The gene calls are TRBV6-6 and TRBJ1-5, with TRBD1 matching 12 bases. The CDR3 runs 15 residues. Germline-derived CDR1 and CDR2 are MNHNY and SVGAGI (reference sequence). V shed 2 bases and J 7 bases; nucleotides not matched to a gene: 3. This CDR3 reads CASSYVGQGAQPQHF. The CDR3 DNA reads TGTGCCAGCAGTTACGTGGGACAGGGGGCCCAGCCCCAGCATTTT.

The chain links TRBV25-1 to TRBJ1-3; 11 positions agree with TRBD1. V was pared by 2 bases and J by 5 bases, with 2 bases of the junction left unmatched. The germline gives CDR1 MGHDK, CDR2 SYGVNS. This CDR3 has 15 residues. The CDR3 is CASSEGTGGRNTIYF. The CDR3 region has the DNA TGTGCCAGCAGTGAAGGGACAGGGGGAAGAAACACCATATATTTT.

The chain carries TRBV7-9 and TRBJ1-1; D perhaps matches TRBD1 (6 bases). Per the germline V gene, CDR1 is SEHNR and CDR2 is FQNEAQ (reference sequence). The CDR3 length is 15 residues. Trimming shortened V by 1 base and J by 3 bases, and 12 bases separated the two germline ends. The CDR3 loop is CASSLGGGEDTEAFF. In DNA, the CDR3 is TGTGCCAGCAGCTTAGGTGGGGGCGAGGACACTGAAGCTTTCTTT.

The genes are TRBV7-2 and TRBJ2-1; perhaps TRBD1 as D (5 bases). With 2 bases removed from V and 4 bases from J, the gap between germline ends came to 9 bases. The germline V gene encodes CDR1 SGHTA and CDR2 FQGNSA. The CDR3 totals 14 residues. CDR3 bases: TGTGCCAGCAGCTTAATCGCAGGGTACAATGAGCAGTTCTTC. This codes for CASSLIAGYNEQFF.